The rows below give T cell receptor beta chains drawn from one sample of a study of molecular identifiers for immune sequencing clone quantification. Via MiXCR, TCRdb re-called the PCR reads, giving one row per CDR3 protein. The repertoire holds 90,000 to 120,000 distinct CDR3 sequences, with 36% as singletons. The sample consisted of naive CD8+ T cells from blood, with Jurkat cell RNA spiked in. All receptors come from a human donor in good health. Some libraries in this study had Jurkat cell RNA spiked in. CDR3s include the opening cysteine and the closing phenylalanine or tryptophan. D genes are given only for firm matches. Rows give clone size only sometimes, using once, few, many, or a class for an expanded clone.

clone size,J gene,V gene,D gene,CDR3 length,CDR3 protein,CDR3 DNA
-,TRBJ2-1,TRBV11-2,-,14,CASSLVSGENEQFF,TGTGCCAGCAGCTTAGTTTCAGGGGAGAATGAGCAGTTCTTC
-,TRBJ2-7,TRBV28,-,16,CACSLLEGASGYEQYF,TGTGCCTGCAGTTTATTGGAGGGGGCGTCGGGGTACGAGCAGTACTTC
-,TRBJ2-1,TRBV4-3,-,15,CASSQGSGALNEQFF,TGCGCCAGCAGCCAAGGTTCAGGGGCCCTCAATGAGCAGTTCTTC
few,TRBJ2-5,TRBV10-3,-,12,CAISESRKTQYF,TGTGCCATCAGTGAGTCGCGGAAGACCCAGTACTTC
few,TRBJ2-7,TRBV4-2,-,15,CASSQEQAPSYEQYF,TGTGCCAGCAGCCAAGAACAGGCCCCCTCCTACGAGCAGTACTTC
few,TRBJ1-3,TRBV12-3/TRBV12-4,-,13,CASSVFSGNTIYF,TGTGCCAGCTCTGTGTTCTCTGGAAACACCATATATTTT
-,TRBJ2-7,TRBV6-2/TRBV6-3,TRBD1,13,CASSYGQGDEQYF,TGTGCCAGCAGTTACGGACAGGGGGACGAGCAGTACTTC
-,TRBJ2-5,TRBV9,-,16,CASSVVPAGARETQYF,TGTGCCAGCAGCGTAGTCCCGGCGGGGGCCCGAGAGACCCAGTACTTC
few,TRBJ1-1,TRBV15,-,14,CATSRDKMGTEAFF,TGTGCCACCAGCAGAGATAAGATGGGAACTGAAGCTTTCTTT
-,TRBJ2-2,TRBV19,-,15,CASSIVQEHTGELFF,TGTGCCAGTAGTATAGTACAGGAGCACACCGGGGAGCTGTTTTTT
-,TRBJ2-7,TRBV7-6,TRBD2,16,CASSSGLAGGPYAQYF,TGTGCCAGCAGCTCTGGACTAGCGGGAGGCCCCTACGCGCAGTACTTC
-,TRBJ2-7,TRBV10-3,TRBD1,14,CAIRYRGLAYEQYF,TGTGCCATCAGATACAGGGGGTTAGCCTACGAGCAGTACTTC
-,TRBJ2-7,TRBV3-1,-,15,CASSQTSLGGNEQCF,TGTGCCAGCAGCCAAACGTCACTAGGAGGCAACGAGCAGTGCTTC
few,TRBJ2-3,TRBV7-6,TRBD2,15,CASSEGLAGEDTQYF,TGTGCCAGCAGCGAGGGACTAGCGGGAGAAGATACGCAGTATTTT
-,TRBJ1-5,TRBV6-1,-,15,CASSESPGTDQPQHF,TGTGCCAGCAGTGAAAGCCCAGGAACGGATCAGCCCCAGCATTTT
-,TRBJ2-1,TRBV2,TRBD2,15,CASSDSGTTNNEQFF,TGTGCCAGCAGTGATTCCGGGACTACTAACAATGAGCAGTTCTTC
many,TRBJ2-7,TRBV4-2,-,13,CASSQAPTYEQYF,TGTGCCAGCAGCCAAGCCCCCACCTACGAGCAGTACTTC
few,TRBJ2-7,TRBV6-4,TRBD2,17,CASSDSEPSGPTYEQYF,TGTGCCAGCAGTGACTCGGAGCCTAGCGGGCCGACGTACGAGCAGTACTTC
few,TRBJ2-3,TRBV11-2,-,13,CASSHLGADTQYF,TGTGCCAGCAGCCATTTGGGGGCAGATACGCAGTATTTT
few,TRBJ1-2,TRBV20-1,-,14,CSATWFKQSYGYTF,TGCAGTGCCACGTGGTTTAAGCAGAGCTATGGCTACACCTTC
-,TRBJ2-7,TRBV12-3/TRBV12-4,-,12,CASSFSGLEQYF,TGTGCCAGCAGTTTTTCTGGGCTCGAGCAGTACTTC
-,TRBJ2-3,TRBV19,TRBD1,14,CASSADRSTDTQYF,TGTGCCAGTAGTGCGGACAGGAGCACAGATACGCAGTATTTT
-,TRBJ2-3,TRBV9,-,15,CASTVWGDSTDTQYF,TGTGCCAGCACCGTTTGGGGGGACTCCACAGATACGCAGTATTTT
-,TRBJ2-7,TRBV10-3,TRBD1,15,CAISESGQASFEQYF,TGTGCCATCAGTGAGTCGGGACAGGCGAGCTTCGAGCAGTACTTC
few,TRBJ2-5,TRBV7-6,-,14,CASSFFVGQETQYF,TGTGCCAGCAGCTTTTTTGTGGGGCAAGAGACCCAGTACTTC
-,TRBJ2-5,TRBV4-3,-,16,CASSQALTEYQETQYF,TGCGCCAGCAGCCAAGCACTTACAGAGTACCAAGAGACCCAGTACTTC
few,TRBJ1-5,TRBV7-2,-,15,CASSLRVNSNQPQHF,TGTGCCAGCAGCTTACGGGTAAATAGCAATCAGCCCCAGCATTTT
few,TRBJ2-7,TRBV20-1,-,14,CSARDLVASYEQYF,TGCAGTGCTAGAGATCTGGTTGCCTCCTACGAGCAGTACTTC
-,TRBJ2-7,TRBV27,-,15,CASSLIRDGPYEQYF,TGTGCCAGCAGTTTAATACGGGACGGACCCTACGAGCAGTACTTC
-,TRBJ2-7,TRBV27,TRBD1,16,CASSGGTGRRSYEQYF,TGTGCCAGCAGTGGGGGGACAGGGCGCCGATCCTACGAGCAGTACTTC
few,TRBJ2-7,TRBV5-1,-,17,CASSFNYPTGATYEQYF,TGCGCCAGCAGCTTTAACTACCCGACAGGCGCCACCTACGAGCAGTACTTC
many,TRBJ2-7,TRBV12-2,-,15,CASRLRTSGSYEQYF,TGTGCAAGTCGCTTACGGACTAGCGGTTCCTACGAGCAGTACTTC
many,TRBJ2-5,TRBV28,-,13,CASSFDGQETQYF,TGTGCCAGCAGTTTCGACGGCCAAGAGACCCAGTACTTC
-,TRBJ1-4,TRBV4-1,TRBD1,18,CASSKGTGAISTKEKLFF,TGCGCCAGCAGCAAAGGGACAGGGGCAATTTCAACTAAAGAAAAACTGTTTTTT
-,TRBJ2-7,TRBV12-3/TRBV12-4,TRBD2,15,CASTFIVREEREQYF,TGTGCCAGCACCTTCATTGTGCGGGAGGAAAGGGAGCAGTACTTC
few,TRBJ2-1,TRBV7-8,TRBD2,15,CASSQSGSTMDEQFF,TGTGCCAGCAGCCAAAGCGGGAGCACAATGGATGAGCAGTTCTTC
-,TRBJ2-7,TRBV28,-,15,CASRLEGEGFYEQYF,TGTGCCAGCAGGTTAGAGGGCGAGGGTTTTTACGAGCAGTACTTC
-,TRBJ2-7,TRBV20-1,-,13,CSADGRDAYEQYF,TGCAGTGCTGACGGCAGAGACGCCTACGAGCAGTACTTC
few,TRBJ2-2,TRBV27,TRBD2,17,CASSSGTSGGNTGELFF,TGTGCCAGCAGTTCCGGGACTAGCGGGGGAAACACCGGGGAGCTGTTTTTT
-,TRBJ2-5,TRBV2,-,15,CAGSDFGRVQETQYF,TGTGCCGGCAGTGACTTTGGCAGAGTCCAAGAGACCCAGTACTTC
-,TRBJ2-1,TRBV2,-,16,CASSEAHESSYNEQFF,TGTGCCAGCAGTGAAGCGCACGAGTCGTCCTACAATGAGCAGTTCTTC
many,TRBJ2-2,TRBV12-3/TRBV12-4,-,15,CASSKGSGNTGELFF,TGTGCCAGCAGTAAGGGGTCGGGAAACACCGGGGAGCTGTTTTTT
-,TRBJ2-1,TRBV7-7,-,16,CASSPGTKGSYNEQFF,TGTGCCAGCAGCCCCGGGACGAAGGGCTCCTACAATGAGCAGTTCTTC
-,TRBJ2-3,TRBV20-1,-,13,CRARVRAPWTQYF,TGCAGAGCTAGAGTCCGCGCCCCGTGGACGCAGTATTTT
-,TRBJ2-7,TRBV19,-,14,CASSPLAGAYEQYF,TGTGCCAGTAGTCCCCTGGCAGGGGCCTACGAGCAGTACTTC
-,TRBJ2-2,TRBV20-1,-,15,CSATGQGRSGGGLFF,TGCAGTGCAACCGGACAGGGACGATCAGGCGGGGGGCTGTTTTTT
-,TRBJ1-5,TRBV9,TRBD1,15,CASSVEGTVTDTQHF,TGTGCCAGCAGCGTAGAAGGGACAGTCACAGATACGCAGCATTTT
-,TRBJ2-1,TRBV28,-,11,CASSPYYEQFF,TGTGCCAGCAGTCCGTACTATGAGCAGTTCTTC
many,TRBJ2-3,TRBV7-9,TRBD2,19,CASSSTVAGGPGPTDTQYF,TGTGCCAGCAGCTCAACCGTAGCGGGAGGCCCCGGCCCCACAGATACGCAGTATTTT
many,TRBJ2-2,TRBV7-9,-,15,CASSPPGVDTGELFF,TGTGCCAGCAGCCCCCCAGGGGTTGACACCGGGGAGCTGTTTTTT